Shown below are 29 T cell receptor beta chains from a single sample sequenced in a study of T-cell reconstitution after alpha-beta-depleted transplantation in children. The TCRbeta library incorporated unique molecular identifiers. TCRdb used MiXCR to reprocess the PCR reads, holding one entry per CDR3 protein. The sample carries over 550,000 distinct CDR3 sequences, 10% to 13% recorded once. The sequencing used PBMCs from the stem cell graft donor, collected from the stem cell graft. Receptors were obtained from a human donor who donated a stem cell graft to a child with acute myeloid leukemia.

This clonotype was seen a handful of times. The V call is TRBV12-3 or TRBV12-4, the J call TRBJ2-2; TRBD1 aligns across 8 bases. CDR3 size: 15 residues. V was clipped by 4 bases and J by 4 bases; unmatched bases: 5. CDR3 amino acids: CASSSTTGGTGELFF. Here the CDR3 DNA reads TGTGCCAGCAGTTCTACCACAGGGGGCACCGGGGAGCTGTTTTTT.

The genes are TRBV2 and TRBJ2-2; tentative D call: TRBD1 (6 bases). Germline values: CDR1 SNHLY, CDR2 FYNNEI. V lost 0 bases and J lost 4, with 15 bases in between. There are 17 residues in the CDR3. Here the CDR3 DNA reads TGTGCCAGCAGTGAAGCGCTTCACATACAGGGCACCGGGGAGCTGTTTTTT. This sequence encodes CASSEALHIQGTGELFF.

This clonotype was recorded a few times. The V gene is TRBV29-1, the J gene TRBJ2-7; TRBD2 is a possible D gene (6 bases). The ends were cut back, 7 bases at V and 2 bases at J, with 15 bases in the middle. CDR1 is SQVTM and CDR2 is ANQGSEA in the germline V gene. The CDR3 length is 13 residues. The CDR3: CSGRGGDTYEQYF. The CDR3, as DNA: TGCAGCGGCCGGGGAGGTGATACCTACGAGCAGTACTTC.

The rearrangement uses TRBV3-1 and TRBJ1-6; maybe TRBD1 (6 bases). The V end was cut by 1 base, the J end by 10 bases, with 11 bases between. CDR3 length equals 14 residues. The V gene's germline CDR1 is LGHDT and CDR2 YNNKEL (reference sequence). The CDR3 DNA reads TGTGCCAGCAGCCAAGCCCAGGGGAGGTCACCCCTCCACTTT. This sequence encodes CASSQAQGRSPLHF.

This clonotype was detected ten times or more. The CDR3 region has the DNA TGTGCCAGCAGTCGAGGGACAGGGGTTTTCGACGAGCAGTACTTC. It is translated as CASSRGTGVFDEQYF. The V gene is TRBV12-3 or TRBV12-4, the J gene TRBJ2-7; 10 nucleotides align to TRBD1. The CDR3 extends over 15 amino acids. V was pared by 5 bases and J by 5 bases, with 9 bases of the junction left unmatched.

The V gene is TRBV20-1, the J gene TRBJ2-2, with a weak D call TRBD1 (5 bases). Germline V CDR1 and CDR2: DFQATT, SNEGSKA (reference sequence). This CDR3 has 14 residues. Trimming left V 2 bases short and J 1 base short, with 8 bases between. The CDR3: CSARTQGNTGELFF. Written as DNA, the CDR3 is TGCAGTGCTAGAACGCAGGGGAACACCGGGGAGCTGTTTTTT.

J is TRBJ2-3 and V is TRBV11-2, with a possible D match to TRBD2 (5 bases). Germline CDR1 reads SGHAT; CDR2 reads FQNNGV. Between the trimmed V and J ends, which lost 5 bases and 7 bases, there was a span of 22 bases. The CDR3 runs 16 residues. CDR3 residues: CASSRSGLPQPYTQYF. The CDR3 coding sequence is TGTGCCAGCAGCCGATCAGGACTGCCGCAACCATATACGCAGTATTTT.

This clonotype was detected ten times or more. The CDR3 spells CASSYSVYNEQFF. CDR3 DNA: TGTGCCAGCAGTTACTCCGTCTACAATGAGCAGTTCTTC. This chain joins TRBV6-2 or TRBV6-3 and TRBJ2-1; the D is unclear. The CDR3 is 13 amino acids. Germline V gene sequence: CDR1 MNHEY, CDR2 SVGEGT. V was clipped by 0 bases and J by 3 bases, with 3 bases between them.

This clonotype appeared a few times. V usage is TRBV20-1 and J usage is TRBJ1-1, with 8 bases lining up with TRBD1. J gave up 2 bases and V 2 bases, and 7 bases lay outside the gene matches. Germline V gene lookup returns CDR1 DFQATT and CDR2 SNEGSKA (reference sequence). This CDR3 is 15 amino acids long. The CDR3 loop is CSARRGTGENTEAFF. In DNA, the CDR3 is TGCAGTGCTAGAAGGGGGACAGGAGAAAACACTGAAGCTTTCTTT.

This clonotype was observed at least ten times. CDR3 DNA sequence: TGTGCCATCAGTGAAAACCTAGCGGGAGGGGGAGAGACCCAGTACTTC. This translates into CAISENLAGGGETQYF. The chain is built from TRBV10-3 and TRBJ2-5, with 12 nucleotides matching TRBD2. Unmatched junction bases numbered 6, after V lost 3 bases and J lost 4 bases. The CDR3 runs to 16 residues. Germline CDR1 and CDR2: ENHRY and SYGVKD.

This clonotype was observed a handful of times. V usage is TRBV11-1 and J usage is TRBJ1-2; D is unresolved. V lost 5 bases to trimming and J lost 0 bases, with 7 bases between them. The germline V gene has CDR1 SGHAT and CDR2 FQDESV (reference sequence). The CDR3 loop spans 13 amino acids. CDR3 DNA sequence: TGTGCCAGCAGCCCGATCACTAACTATGGCTACACCTTC. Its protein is CASSPITNYGYTF.

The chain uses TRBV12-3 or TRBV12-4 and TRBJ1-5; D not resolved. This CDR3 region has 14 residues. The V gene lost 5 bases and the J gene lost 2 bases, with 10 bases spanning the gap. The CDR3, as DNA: TGTGCCAGCAGTAATAGGCCACGCAATCAGCCCCAGCATTTT. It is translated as CASSNRPRNQPQHF.

Written as DNA, the CDR3 is TGCGCCAGCAGCCAAGATATAGCTAGCGGTACCGGGGAGCTGTTTTTT. Translating gives CASSQDIASGTGELFF. The rearrangement links TRBV4-3 to TRBJ2-2; 7 bases line up with TRBD2. The CDR3 totals 16 residues. The V gene's germline CDR1 is LGHNA and CDR2 YSLEER. After removal of 0 bases from V and 5 bases from J, the junction contained 6 bases not matched to a gene.

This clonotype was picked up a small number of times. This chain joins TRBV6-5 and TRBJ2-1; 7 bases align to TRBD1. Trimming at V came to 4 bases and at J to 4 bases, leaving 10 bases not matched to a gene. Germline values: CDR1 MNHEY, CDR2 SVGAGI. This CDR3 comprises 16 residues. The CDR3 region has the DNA TGTGCCAGCAGTTCCCTCCAGGGGGTGCGTTACAATGAGCAGTTCTTC. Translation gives CASSSLQGVRYNEQFF.

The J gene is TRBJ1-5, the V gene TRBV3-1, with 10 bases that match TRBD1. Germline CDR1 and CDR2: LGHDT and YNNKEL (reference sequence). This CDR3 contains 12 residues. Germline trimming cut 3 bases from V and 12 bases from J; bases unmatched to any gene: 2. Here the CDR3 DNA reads TGTGCCAGCAGCCAGGGGACAGGGGACCAGCATTTT. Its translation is CASSQGTGDQHF.

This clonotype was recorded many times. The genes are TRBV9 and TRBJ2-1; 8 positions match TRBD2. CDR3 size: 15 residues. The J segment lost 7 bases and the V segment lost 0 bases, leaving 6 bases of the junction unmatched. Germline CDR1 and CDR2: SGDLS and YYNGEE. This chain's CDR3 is CASSVAGTSKNEQFF. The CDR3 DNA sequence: TGTGCCAGCAGCGTAGCCGGGACTAGTAAGAATGAGCAGTTCTTC. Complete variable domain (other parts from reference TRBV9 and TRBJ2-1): DSGVTQTPKHLITATGQRVTLRCSPRSGDLSVYWYQQSLDQGLQFLIQYYNGEERAKGNILERFSAQQFPDLHSELNLSSLELGDSALYFCASSVAGTSKNEQFFGPGTRLTVL.

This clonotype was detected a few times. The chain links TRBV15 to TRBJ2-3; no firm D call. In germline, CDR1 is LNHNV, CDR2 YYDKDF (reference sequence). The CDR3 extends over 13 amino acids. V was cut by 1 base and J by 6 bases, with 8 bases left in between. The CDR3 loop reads CATSRGSGDTQYF. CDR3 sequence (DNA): TGTGCCACCAGCAGAGGATCCGGGGATACGCAGTATTTT.

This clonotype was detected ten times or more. CDR3 sequence: CASNTGTGSYEQYF. The CDR3 DNA follows: TGTGCCAGCAACACCGGGACAGGGTCCTACGAGCAGTACTTC. V is TRBV28 and J is TRBJ2-7; 9 nucleotides agree with TRBD1. The trim removed 7 bases at V and 1 base at J, leaving 5 bases unmatched. This CDR3 contains 14 residues. From germline, CDR1 is MDHEN and CDR2 SYDVKM.

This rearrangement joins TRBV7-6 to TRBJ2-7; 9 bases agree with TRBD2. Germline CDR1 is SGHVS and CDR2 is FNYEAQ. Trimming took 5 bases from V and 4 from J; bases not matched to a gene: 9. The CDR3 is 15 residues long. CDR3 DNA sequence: TGTGCCAGCAGCCCTTCTAGCGGGATCTTTTACGAGCAGTACTTC. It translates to CASSPSSGIFYEQYF. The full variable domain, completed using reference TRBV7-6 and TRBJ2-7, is GAGVSQSPRYKVTKRGQDVALRCDPISGHVSLYWYRQALGQGPEFLTYFNYEAQQDKSGLPNDRFSAERPEGSISTLTIQRTEQRDSAMYRCASSPSSGIFYEQYFGPGTRLTVT.

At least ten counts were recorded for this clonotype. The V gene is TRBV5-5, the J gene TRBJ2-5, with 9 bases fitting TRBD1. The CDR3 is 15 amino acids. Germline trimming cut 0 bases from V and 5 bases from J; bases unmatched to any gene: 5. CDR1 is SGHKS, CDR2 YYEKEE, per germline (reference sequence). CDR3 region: CASSLGDRDGETQYF. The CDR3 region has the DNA TGTGCCAGCAGCTTGGGGGACAGGGACGGCGAGACCCAGTACTTC.

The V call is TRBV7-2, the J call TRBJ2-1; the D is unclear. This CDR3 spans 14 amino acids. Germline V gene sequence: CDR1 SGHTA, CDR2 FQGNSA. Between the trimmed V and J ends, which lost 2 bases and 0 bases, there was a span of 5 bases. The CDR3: CASSLKVSYNEQFF. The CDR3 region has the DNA TGTGCCAGCAGCTTAAAGGTCTCCTACAATGAGCAGTTCTTC.

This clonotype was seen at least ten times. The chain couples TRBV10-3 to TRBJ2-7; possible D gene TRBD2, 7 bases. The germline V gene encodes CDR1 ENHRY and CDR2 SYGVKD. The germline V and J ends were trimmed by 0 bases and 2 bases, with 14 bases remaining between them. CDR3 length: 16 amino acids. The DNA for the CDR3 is TGTGCCATCAGTGAGTCGGGGGCTAGCGGTACCTACGAGCAGTACTTC. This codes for CAISESGASGTYEQYF.

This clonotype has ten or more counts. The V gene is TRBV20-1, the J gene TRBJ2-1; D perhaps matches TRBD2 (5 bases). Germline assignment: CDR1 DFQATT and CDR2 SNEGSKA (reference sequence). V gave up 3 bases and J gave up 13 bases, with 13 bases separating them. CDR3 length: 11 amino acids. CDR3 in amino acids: CSASALGDQFF. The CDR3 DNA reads TGCAGTGCTAGCGCCTTGGGAGACCAGTTCTTC.

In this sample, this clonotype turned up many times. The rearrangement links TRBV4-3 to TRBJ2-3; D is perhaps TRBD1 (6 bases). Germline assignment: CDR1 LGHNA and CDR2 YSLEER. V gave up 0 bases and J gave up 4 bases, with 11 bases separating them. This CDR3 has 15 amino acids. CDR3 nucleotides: TGCGCCAGCAGCCAAGATCACAGGGAGTCAGATACGCAGTATTTT. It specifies CASSQDHRESDTQYF.

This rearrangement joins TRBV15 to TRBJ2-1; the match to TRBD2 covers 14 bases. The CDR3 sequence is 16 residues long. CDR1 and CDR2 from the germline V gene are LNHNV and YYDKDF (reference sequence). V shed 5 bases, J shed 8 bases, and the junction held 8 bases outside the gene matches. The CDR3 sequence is CATSGGLAGVIDEQFF. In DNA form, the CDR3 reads TGTGCCACCAGCGGGGGACTAGCGGGAGTAATCGATGAGCAGTTCTTC.

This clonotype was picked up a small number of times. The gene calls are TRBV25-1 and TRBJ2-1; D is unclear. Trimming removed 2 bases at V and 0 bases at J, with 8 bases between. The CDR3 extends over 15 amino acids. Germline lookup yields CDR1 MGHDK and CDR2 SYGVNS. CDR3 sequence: CASSEVRNSYNEQFF. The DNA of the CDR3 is TGTGCCAGCAGTGAAGTGCGTAACTCCTACAATGAGCAGTTCTTC. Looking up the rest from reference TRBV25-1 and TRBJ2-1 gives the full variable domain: EADIYQTPRYLVIGTGKKITLECSQTMGHDKMYWYQQDPGMELHLIHYSYGVNSTEKGDLSSESTVSRIRTEHFPLTLESARPSHTSQYLCASSEVRNSYNEQFFGPGTRLTVL.

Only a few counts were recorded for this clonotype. The CDR3 DNA sequence: TGTGCCAGCAGCCAAGATTTAGGGGGAGTGGCCTACGAGCAGTACTTC. Its translation: CASSQDLGGVAYEQYF. The chain employs TRBV3-1 and TRBJ2-7, with D possibly TRBD1 on 6 matching bases. The CDR3 extends over 16 amino acids. The V and J ends lost 0 bases and 2 bases respectively, with 14 bases between them. The germline gives CDR1 LGHDT, CDR2 YNNKEL (reference sequence).

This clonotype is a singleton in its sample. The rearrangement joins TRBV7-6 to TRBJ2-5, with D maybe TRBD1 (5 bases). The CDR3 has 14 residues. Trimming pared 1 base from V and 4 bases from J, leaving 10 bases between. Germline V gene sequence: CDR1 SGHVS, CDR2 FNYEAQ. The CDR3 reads CASSLDLGVETQYF. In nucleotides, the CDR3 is TGTGCCAGCAGCTTAGATCTAGGGGTAGAGACCCAGTACTTC.

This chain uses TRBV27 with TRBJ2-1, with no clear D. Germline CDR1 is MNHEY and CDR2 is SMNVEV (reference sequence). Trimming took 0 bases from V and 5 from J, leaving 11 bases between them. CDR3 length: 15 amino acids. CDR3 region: CASSLSSYFDNEQFF. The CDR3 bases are TGTGCCAGCAGTTTATCGAGCTACTTTGACAATGAGCAGTTCTTC.